What follows are 9 T cell receptor beta chains derived from one specimen sequenced in a study of shared clonotypes between healthy human individuals. Assay used: immunoSEQ multiplex PCR; TCRdb lists only in-frame clones, some missing. Of roughly 2.5 million clones in the sample, 90% to 95% are singletons; the top ten hold over 0.12%. What was sequenced was naive CD4+ T cells sorted from blood. Subset reported: CD45RA+ positively selected. These receptors originate from a man aged 18 to 30 in good health.

V is TRBV30 and J is TRBJ2-7, with D perhaps matching TRBD1 (5 bases). The CDR3 has 14 residues. The V end lost 4 bases, the J end lost 1 base, and 14 bases lay between the germline ends. CDR1 GTSNPN and CDR2 SVGIG come from the germline V gene (reference sequence). The CDR3 nucleotides read TGTGCCTGGACGGCAGGGTCTCTTTCCTACGAGCAGTACTTC. This translates into CAWTAGSLSYEQYF. Full variable domain (missing parts from reference TRBV30 and TRBJ2-7): SQTIHQWPATLVQPVGSPLSLECTVEGTSNPNLYWYRQAAGRGLQLLFYSVGIGQISSEVPQNLSASRPQDRQFILSSKKLLLSDSGFYLCAWTAGSLSYEQYFGPGTRLTVT.

J is TRBJ2-1 and V is TRBV30; no reliable D call. The V end was cut by 3 bases, the J end by 4 bases, with 16 bases between. The CDR3 is 15 amino acids. Germline V gene sequence: CDR1 GTSNPN, CDR2 SVGIG (reference sequence). Written as DNA, the CDR3 is TGTGCCTGGAGACGCACGGGTCAGTTATACAATGAGCAGTTCTTC. It is translated as CAWRRTGQLYNEQFF.

The chain uses TRBV7-2 and TRBJ2-7, with D maybe TRBD2 (6 bases). The V end was cut by 5 bases, the J end by 0 bases, with 14 bases between. This CDR3 has 15 amino acids. The germline V gene encodes CDR1 SGHTA and CDR2 FQGNSA. CDR3 sequence: CASSPTAGNSYEQYF. The CDR3 nucleotides are TGTGCCAGCAGCCCGACTGCGGGAAACTCCTACGAGCAGTACTTC.

The V gene is TRBV18, the J gene TRBJ2-3, with D maybe TRBD2 (6 bases). Germline values: CDR1 KGHSH, CDR2 LQKENI. This CDR3 has 14 amino acids. V lost 2 bases and J lost 8, with 14 bases in between. CDR3 DNA: TGTGCCAGCTCACCAACGGAGGGGCAAGTTACGCAGTATTTT. It encodes CASSPTEGQVTQYF.

The sample holds a few counts of this clone. The V call is TRBV4-3, the J call TRBJ1-1, with D uncertain. Germline CDR1 is LGHNA and CDR2 is YSLEER. V was shortened by 1 base and J by 1 base, with 7 bases between the two germline ends. The CDR3 extends over 14 amino acids. CDR3 coding DNA: TGCGCCAGCAGCCAAGCACGAGAGAACACTGAAGCTTTCTTT. Encoded protein: CASSQARENTEAFF.

CDR3 sequence: CASSVGSLGNTIYF. The CDR3 DNA is TGTGCCAGCAGCGTAGGCAGTCTTGGAAACACCATATATTTT. This rearrangement joins TRBV9 to TRBJ1-3, with D hard to call. The CDR3 totals 14 residues. Germline CDR1 is SGDLS and CDR2 is YYNGEE. Trimming removed 0 bases at V and 3 bases at J, with 7 bases between. The full variable domain, its missing parts supplied by reference TRBV9 and TRBJ1-3, is DSGVTQTPKHLITATGQRVTLRCSPRSGDLSVYWYQQSLDQGLQFLIQYYNGEERAKGNILERFSAQQFPDLHSELNLSSLELGDSALYFCASSVGSLGNTIYFGEGSWLTVV.

The V call is TRBV12-5, the J call TRBJ2-2, with D tentatively TRBD1 (5 bases). This CDR3 contains 17 residues. V was clipped by 6 bases and J by 0 bases, with 17 bases between them. Germline values: CDR1 LGHNT, CDR2 FRNRAP. CDR3 bases: TGTGCTAGTGGCCCATACGCAGGGCAATCGAACACCGGGGAGCTGTTTTTT. Its protein product is CASGPYAGQSNTGELFF.

V is TRBV10-3 and J is TRBJ2-3; maybe TRBD1 (6 bases). The ends were cut back, 0 bases at V and 5 bases at J, with 12 bases in the middle. This CDR3 has 15 residues. CDR1 is ENHRY and CDR2 is SYGVKD in the germline V gene. CDR3 in amino acids: CAISESGARGDTQYF. In DNA, the CDR3 is TGTGCCATCAGTGAGTCGGGGGCCCGAGGAGATACGCAGTATTTT.

The chain links TRBV5-8 to TRBJ1-1; tentative D call: TRBD1 (5 bases). Germline lookup yields CDR1 SGHTS and CDR2 YDEGEE. Trimming removed 4 bases at V and 8 bases at J, with 21 bases between. The CDR3 length is 15 residues. The CDR3 nucleotides are TGTGCCAGCAGCCTGGGGGATCGATTTAGAGGAGAAGCTTTCTTT. As protein: CASSLGDRFRGEAFF.